The clone carrying this T cell receptor beta chain has just a few counts. Antigen specificity is unknown. The data are from a study of cytomegalovirus exposure and HLA in healthy donors. Notes on the study in general: A later examination showed that TCR association rates differed by HLA locus, with DRB1 most and HLA-C fewest.

Germline values: CDR1 MNHEY, CDR2 SVGAGI. V dropped 6 bases and J dropped 1; count of bases not matched to a gene: 6. The CDR3 consists of 15 residues. The PCR had 60 Vbeta and 13 Jbeta primers. The repertoire was sequenced with immunoSEQ multiplex PCR; TCRdb's copy has only in-frame clones and lacks some. The data contain under 200,000 clones, about 12% of them singletons. The chain joins TRBV6-5 to TRBJ2-5; 9 nucleotides agree with TRBD2. This clonotype originated in a man aged 50 to 59 in good health and CMV-seropositive. Sequencing was performed on PBMCs. CDR3 region: CASRLAGASQETQYF. As DNA, the CDR3 is TGTGCCAGCAGATTAGCGGGGGCTTCCCAAGAGACCCAGTACTTC.